This record looks at one T cell receptor beta chain sequence and its context. Only in-frame clones appear in the TCRdb table, and some are missing; sequencing was by immunoSEQ multiplex PCR. The top ten clones hold around 0.3% of a sample with about 94,000 clones, roughly 84% of them seen once. This entry is derived from a study of OX40 agonist ivuxolimab in advanced cancers. The wider study: Ivuxolimab, which is an agonistic anti-OX40 (CD134) antibody, was administered to the patients. One patient with hepatocellular carcinoma and two with cutaneous melanoma, three in all, had partial responses. Patients in the trial were receiving intravenous ivuxolimab every 2 weeks, at doses of 0.01 to 10 mg/kg.

Enrollment shut out patients with autoimmune disease history or systemic immunosuppression. The clonotype comes from an adult with an advanced solid tumor such as melanoma, head and neck, liver or kidney cancer. Material: CD4+ or CD8+ T cells sorted from blood, obtained in a trial of the OX40 agonist ivuxolimab.

The CDR3 here is CAIMGTSGGEETQYF. CDR3 in DNA: TGTGCCATCATGGGGACTAGCGGCGGTGAAGAGACCCAGTACTTC. This rearrangement joins TRBV10-3 to TRBJ2-5; 11 bases match TRBD2. The CDR3 is 15 residues long. With V trimmed by 7 bases and J by 3 bases, 7 bases remained unmatched. Per germline, CDR1 ENHRY and CDR2 SYGVKD.